This T cell receptor (beta chain) was identified in a study of blood T cell repertoires in COVID-19. The wider study: Acute and convalescent COVID-19 specimens originated in the United States, Italy and Spain. In each case, the material was cDNA or gDNA derived from T cells, B-cell-depleted T cells, or PBMCs.

Germline values: CDR1 KGHSH, CDR2 LQKENI. Unmatched junction bases numbered 10, after V lost 1 base and J lost 7 bases. The CDR3 has 17 amino acids. This clone was observed a handful of times. In the source study's methods: The assay estimated nucleated cells by amplifying reference gene primers. Libraries were prepared by immunoSEQ multiplex PCR; TCRdb keeps only in-frame clonotypes and omits some of them. D and trimming come from the DNA, and the V and J calls and clone size come from that table. Of about 90,000 clones in the sample, 86% are singletons; the top ten hold approximately 1.8%. This receptor was obtained from an elderly man with acute or convalescent COVID-19. This chain links TRBV18 with TRBJ2-1, with 10 positions matching TRBD2. Sequenced sample: peripheral blood. CDR3 amino acids: CASSPRLLAGNLNEQFF. In DNA, the CDR3 is TGTGCCAGCTCACCACGCCTACTAGCGGGAAATTTGAATGAGCAGTTCTTC.